This T cell receptor (beta chain) stems from a study of blood T cell repertoires in COVID-19. Study as a whole: There were acute and convalescent COVID-19 samples, and they came from the United States, Italy and Spain. Sources were T cells, B-cell-depleted T cells, or PBMCs; the material itself was cDNA or gDNA.

V was cut by 5 bases and J by 6 bases, with 12 bases left in between. CDR1 is SGHKS, CDR2 YYEKEE, per germline (reference sequence). The CDR3 extends over 13 amino acids. The protocol was immunoSEQ multiplex PCR, while the TCRdb copy is restricted to in-frame clones and leaves out a portion. The repertoire consists of under 150,000 clones, with 85% occurring once and the leading ten covering around 9.9%. The rearrangement links TRBV5-5 to TRBJ1-5; D possibly corresponds to TRBD1 (5 bases). Sequencing was done on a sample of peripheral blood. This sequence originates from an elderly man with acute or convalescent COVID-19. Here the CDR3 reads CASRGTGSQPQHF. The CDR3 DNA is TGTGCCAGCAGGGGAACAGGAAGTCAGCCCCAGCATTTT.